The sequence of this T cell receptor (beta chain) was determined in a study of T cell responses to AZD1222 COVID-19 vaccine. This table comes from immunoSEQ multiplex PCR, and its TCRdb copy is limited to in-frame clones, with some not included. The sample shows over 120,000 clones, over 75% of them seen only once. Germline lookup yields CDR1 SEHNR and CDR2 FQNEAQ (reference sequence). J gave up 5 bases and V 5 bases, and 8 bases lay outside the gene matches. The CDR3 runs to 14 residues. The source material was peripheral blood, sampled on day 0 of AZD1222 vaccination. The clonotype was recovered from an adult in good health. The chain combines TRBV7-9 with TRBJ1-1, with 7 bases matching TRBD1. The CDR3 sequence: CASSRTGSVTEAFF. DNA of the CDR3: TGTGCCAGCAGCCGGACAGGCAGTGTTACTGAAGCTTTCTTT.